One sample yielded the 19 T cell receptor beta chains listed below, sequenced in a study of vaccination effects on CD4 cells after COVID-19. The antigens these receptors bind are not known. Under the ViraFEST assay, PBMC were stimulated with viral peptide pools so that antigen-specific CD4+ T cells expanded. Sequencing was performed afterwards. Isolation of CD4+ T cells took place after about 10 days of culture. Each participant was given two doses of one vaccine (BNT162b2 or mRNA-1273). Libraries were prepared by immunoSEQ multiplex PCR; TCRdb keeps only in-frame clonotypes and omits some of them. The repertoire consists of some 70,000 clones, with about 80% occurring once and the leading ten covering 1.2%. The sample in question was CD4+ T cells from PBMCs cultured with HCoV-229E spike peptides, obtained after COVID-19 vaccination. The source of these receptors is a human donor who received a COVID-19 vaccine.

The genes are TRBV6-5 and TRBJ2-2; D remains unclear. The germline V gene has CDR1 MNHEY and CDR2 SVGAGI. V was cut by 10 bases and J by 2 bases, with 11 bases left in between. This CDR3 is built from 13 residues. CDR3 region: CAILGVNTGELFF. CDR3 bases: TGTGCCATCCTTGGGGTAAACACCGGGGAGCTGTTTTTT.

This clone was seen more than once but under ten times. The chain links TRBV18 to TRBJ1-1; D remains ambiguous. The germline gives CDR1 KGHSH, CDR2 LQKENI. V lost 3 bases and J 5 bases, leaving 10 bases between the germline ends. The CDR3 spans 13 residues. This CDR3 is CASSPPRRTEAFF. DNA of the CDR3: TGTGCCAGCTCACCCCCGAGGAGAACTGAAGCTTTCTTT.

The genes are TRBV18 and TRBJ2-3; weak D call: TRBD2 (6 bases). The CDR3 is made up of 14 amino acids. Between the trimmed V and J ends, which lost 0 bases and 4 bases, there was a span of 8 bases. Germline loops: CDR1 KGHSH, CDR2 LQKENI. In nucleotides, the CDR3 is TGTGCCAGCTCACCACCCCTAGCGCCAGATACGCAGTATTTT. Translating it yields CASSPPLAPDTQYF.

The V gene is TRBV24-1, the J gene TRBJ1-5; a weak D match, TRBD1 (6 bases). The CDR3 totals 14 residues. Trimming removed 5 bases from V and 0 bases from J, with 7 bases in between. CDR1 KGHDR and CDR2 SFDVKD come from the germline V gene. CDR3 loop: CATSAGDSNQPQHF. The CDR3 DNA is TGTGCCACCAGTGCAGGGGATAGCAATCAGCCCCAGCATTTT.

CDR3 sequence: CASSPDWTKEKLFF. The DNA of the CDR3 is TGTGCCAGCAGCCCTGACTGGACCAAGGAAAAACTGTTTTTT. The V call is TRBV14, the J call TRBJ1-4; no clear D. In germline, CDR1 is SGHDN, CDR2 FVKESK. CDR3 length: 14 residues. Trimming shortened V by 4 bases and J by 8 bases, and 14 bases separated the two germline ends.

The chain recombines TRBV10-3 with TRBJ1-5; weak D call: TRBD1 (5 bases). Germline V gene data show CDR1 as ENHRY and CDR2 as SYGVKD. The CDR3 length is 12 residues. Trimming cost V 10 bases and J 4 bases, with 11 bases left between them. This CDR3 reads CATGTANQPQHF. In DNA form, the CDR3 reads TGTGCCACTGGGACGGCTAATCAGCCCCAGCATTTT.

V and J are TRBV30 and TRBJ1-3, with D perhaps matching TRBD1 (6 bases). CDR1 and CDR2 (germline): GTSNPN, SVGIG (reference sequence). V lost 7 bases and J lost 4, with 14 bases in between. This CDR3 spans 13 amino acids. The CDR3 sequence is CAYKQGPGNTIYF. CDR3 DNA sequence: TGTGCCTATAAACAGGGTCCCGGAAACACCATATATTTT.

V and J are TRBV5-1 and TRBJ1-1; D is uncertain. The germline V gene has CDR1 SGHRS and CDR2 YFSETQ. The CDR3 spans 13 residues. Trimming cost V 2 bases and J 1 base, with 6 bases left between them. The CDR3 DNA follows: TGCGCCAGCAGCTTCCGTGAGAACACTGAAGCTTTCTTT. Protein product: CASSFRENTEAFF.

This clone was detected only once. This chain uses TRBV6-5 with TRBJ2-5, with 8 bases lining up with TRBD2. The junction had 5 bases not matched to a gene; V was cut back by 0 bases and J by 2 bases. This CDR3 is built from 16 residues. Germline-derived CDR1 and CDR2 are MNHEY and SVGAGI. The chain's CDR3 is CASSYSQAGVQETQYF. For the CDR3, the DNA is TGTGCCAGCAGTTACTCCCAAGCGGGGGTACAAGAGACCCAGTACTTC.

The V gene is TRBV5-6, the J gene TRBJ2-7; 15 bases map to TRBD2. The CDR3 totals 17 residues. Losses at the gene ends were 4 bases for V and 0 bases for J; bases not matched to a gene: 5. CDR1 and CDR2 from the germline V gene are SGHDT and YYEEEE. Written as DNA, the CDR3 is TGTGCCAGCAGCGCCGGACTAGCGGGGGGGCCCTCCTACGAGCAGTACGTC. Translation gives CASSAGLAGGPSYEQYV.

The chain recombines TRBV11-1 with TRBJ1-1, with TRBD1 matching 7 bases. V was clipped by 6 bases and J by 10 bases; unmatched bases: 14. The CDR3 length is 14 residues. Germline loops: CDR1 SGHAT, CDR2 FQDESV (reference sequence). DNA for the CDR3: TGTGCCAGCAGTACAGACAGGGAGGTTTGGCGAGCTTTCTTT. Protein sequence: CASSTDREVWRAFF. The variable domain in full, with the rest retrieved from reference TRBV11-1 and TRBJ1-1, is EAEVAQSPRYKITEKSQAVAFWCDPISGHATLYWYRQILGQGPELLVQFQDESVVDDSQLPKDRFSAERLKGVDSTLKIQPAELGDSAMYLCASSTDREVWRAFFGQGTRLTVV.

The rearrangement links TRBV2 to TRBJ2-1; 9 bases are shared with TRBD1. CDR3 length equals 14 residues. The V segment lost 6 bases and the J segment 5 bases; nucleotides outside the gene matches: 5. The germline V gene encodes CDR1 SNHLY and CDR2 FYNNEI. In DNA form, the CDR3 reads TGTGCCAGCAGCCGGGACAGGGCCAACAATGAGCAGTTCTTC. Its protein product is CASSRDRANNEQFF.

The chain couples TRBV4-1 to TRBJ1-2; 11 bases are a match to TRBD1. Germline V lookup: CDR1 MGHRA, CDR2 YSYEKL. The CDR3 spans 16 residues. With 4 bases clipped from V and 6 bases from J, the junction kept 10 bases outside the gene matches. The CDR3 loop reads CASSLRAGQGVNGYTF. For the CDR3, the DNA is TGCGCCAGCAGCCTCAGAGCGGGACAGGGGGTAAATGGCTACACCTTC.

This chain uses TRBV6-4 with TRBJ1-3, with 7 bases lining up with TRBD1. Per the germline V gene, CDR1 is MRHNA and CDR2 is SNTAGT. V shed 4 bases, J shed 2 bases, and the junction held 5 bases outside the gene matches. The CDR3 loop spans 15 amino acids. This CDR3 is CASSGSDRAGNTIYF. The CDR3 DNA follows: TGTGCCAGCAGTGGCTCAGACAGGGCTGGAAACACCATATATTTT.

The CDR3 nucleotides are TGTGCCAGCAGCCCCGAGGGGAGTACTGAAGCTTTCTTT. Amino acids: CASSPEGSTEAFF. The V gene is TRBV7-3, the J gene TRBJ1-1, with a possible D match to TRBD1 (5 bases). The CDR3 loop spans 13 amino acids. In germline, CDR1 is SGHTA, CDR2 FQGTGA. Trimming stripped 5 bases from V and 5 bases from J, with 12 bases between.

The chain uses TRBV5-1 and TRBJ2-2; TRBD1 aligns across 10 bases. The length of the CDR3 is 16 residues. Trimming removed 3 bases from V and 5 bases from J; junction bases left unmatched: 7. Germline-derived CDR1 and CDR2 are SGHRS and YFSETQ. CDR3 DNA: TGCGCCAGCAGCTGGATCGGGACAGGGGATACCGGGGAGCTGTTTTTT. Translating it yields CASSWIGTGDTGELFF.

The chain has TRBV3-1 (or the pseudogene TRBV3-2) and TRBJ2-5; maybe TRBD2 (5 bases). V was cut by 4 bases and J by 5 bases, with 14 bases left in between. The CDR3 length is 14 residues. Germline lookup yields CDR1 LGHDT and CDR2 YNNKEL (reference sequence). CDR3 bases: TGTGCCAGCAGCCTCAACCGGGGTTGGGAGACCCAGTACTTC. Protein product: CASSLNRGWETQYF.

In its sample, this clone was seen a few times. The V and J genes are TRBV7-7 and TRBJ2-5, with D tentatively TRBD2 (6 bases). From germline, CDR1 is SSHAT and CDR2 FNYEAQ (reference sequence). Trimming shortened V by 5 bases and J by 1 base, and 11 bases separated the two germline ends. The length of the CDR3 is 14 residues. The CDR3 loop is CASSTRLGQETQYF. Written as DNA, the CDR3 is TGTGCCAGCAGCACCCGACTAGGCCAAGAGACCCAGTACTTC.

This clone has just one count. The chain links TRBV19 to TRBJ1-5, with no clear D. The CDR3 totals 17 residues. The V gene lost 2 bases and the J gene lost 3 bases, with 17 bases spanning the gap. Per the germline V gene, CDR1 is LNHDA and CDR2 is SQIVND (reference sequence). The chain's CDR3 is CASSISLSAEYNQPQHF. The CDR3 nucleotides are TGTGCCAGTAGTATAAGTCTCTCGGCAGAGTACAATCAGCCCCAGCATTTT.